The source of this T cell receptor beta chain is a study of blood T cells in healthy people across ages. Study results and caveats: Comparison with aged donors showed that long-lived donors had more naive CD4+ cells and higher diversity.

Per germline, CDR1 LGHNT and CDR2 FRNRAP. Trimming cost V 5 bases and J 5 bases; bases outside gene matches: 15. CDR3 length: 17 amino acids. As for this clonotype: Antigen unknown.

For the second PCR, which ran for about 7 to 11 cycles, a sample-barcoded 5' primer and a J-beta primer mix were used. TCRdb re-called the 5' RACE reads through MiXCR, storing one row per CDR3 protein. Among around 710,000 distinct CDR3 sequences listed, roughly 45% were seen once. Material: blood. The chain carries TRBV12-5 and TRBJ1-1, with 9 bases lining up with TRBD1. The sequence came from a woman aged 60-75 years in good health. In nucleotides, the CDR3 is TGTGCTAGTGGTCCGGACTTAGGGACAGGGAGAGGTACTGAAGCTTTCTTT. This codes for CASGPDLGTGRGTEAFF.